These T cell receptor beta chains were read from a single sample in a study of blood T cell repertoires in COVID-19. Libraries were prepared by immunoSEQ multiplex PCR; TCRdb keeps only in-frame clonotypes and omits some of them. The data show some 370,000 clones, over 75% seen once. Source material: peripheral blood. The receptors were sampled from a woman in her thirties with COVID-19, enrolled during active disease. Both conserved end residues are part of each CDR3. The D gene is left open where the match is weak. Some rows have no size entry. The others give once, few or many, or a class for an expanded clone.

cdr3_aa: CASSDGTSGSADTQYF
cdr3_nt: TGTGCCAGCAGTGATGGTACTAGCGGGAGTGCAGATACGCAGTATTTT
v_call: TRBV2
j_call: TRBJ2-3
d_call: TRBD2
clone_size: NA

cdr3_aa: CASRKGTGDSREQYF
cdr3_nt: TGTGCCAGCAGAAAGGGGACAGGGGATTCTCGCGAGCAGTACTTC
v_call: TRBV11-2
j_call: TRBJ2-7
d_call: TRBD1
clone_size: NA

cdr3_aa: CASSQINSAQRGLSERVNTEAFF
cdr3_nt: TGTGCCAGCAGCCAAATAAACTCTGCTCAGCGAGGACTCTCCGAGAGGGTGAACACTGAAGCTTTCTTT
v_call: TRBV14
j_call: TRBJ1-1
d_call: NA
clone_size: once

cdr3_aa: CASSSGLAPGELFF
cdr3_nt: TGCGCCAGCAGTTCGGGACTAGCTCCCGGGGAGCTGTTTTTT
v_call: TRBV10-1
j_call: TRBJ2-2
d_call: TRBD2
clone_size: NA

cdr3_aa: CASSTQGANTEAFF
cdr3_nt: TGTGCCAGTAGTACACAGGGGGCGAACACTGAAGCTTTCTTT
v_call: TRBV19
j_call: TRBJ1-1
d_call: TRBD1
clone_size: few

cdr3_aa: CASSPFPSAGAFF
cdr3_nt: TGTGCCAGCAGCCCCTTCCCCAGTGCGGGAGCTTTCTTT
v_call: TRBV7-9
j_call: TRBJ1-1
d_call: NA
clone_size: NA

cdr3_aa: CASSRQVFNSPLHF
cdr3_nt: TGTGCCAGCAGCCGACAGGTCTTTAATTCACCCCTCCACTTT
v_call: TRBV14
j_call: TRBJ1-6
d_call: NA
clone_size: once

cdr3_aa: CASSQEYRGNEQFF
cdr3_nt: TGCGCCAGCAGCCAAGAATACAGGGGGAATGAGCAGTTCTTC
v_call: TRBV4-1
j_call: TRBJ2-1
d_call: TRBD1
clone_size: NA

cdr3_aa: CATSPAGQGEATQYF
cdr3_nt: TGTGCCACCAGCCCCGCGGGACAGGGGGAAGCGACCCAGTACTTC
v_call: TRBV24-1
j_call: TRBJ2-5
d_call: TRBD1
clone_size: NA

cdr3_aa: CASSLAETSAYNEQFF
cdr3_nt: TGCGCCAGCAGCTTGGCCGAGACTAGCGCCTACAATGAGCAGTTCTTC
v_call: TRBV5-1
j_call: TRBJ2-1
d_call: TRBD2
clone_size: NA

cdr3_aa: CASSFLGQPGDQPQHF
cdr3_nt: TGTGCCAGCAGTTTCCTCGGACAGCCGGGCGATCAGCCCCAGCATTTT
v_call: TRBV27
j_call: TRBJ1-5
d_call: NA
clone_size: NA

cdr3_aa: CASSIMGTGLSNQPQHF
cdr3_nt: TGTGCCAGTAGTATAATGGGGACAGGGCTTAGCAATCAGCCCCAGCATTTT
v_call: TRBV19
j_call: TRBJ1-5
d_call: TRBD1
clone_size: NA

cdr3_aa: CASSFKGRLYEQYF
cdr3_nt: TGTGCCAGCAGTTTCAAAGGGAGACTCTACGAGCAGTACTTC
v_call: TRBV27
j_call: TRBJ2-7
d_call: NA
clone_size: once